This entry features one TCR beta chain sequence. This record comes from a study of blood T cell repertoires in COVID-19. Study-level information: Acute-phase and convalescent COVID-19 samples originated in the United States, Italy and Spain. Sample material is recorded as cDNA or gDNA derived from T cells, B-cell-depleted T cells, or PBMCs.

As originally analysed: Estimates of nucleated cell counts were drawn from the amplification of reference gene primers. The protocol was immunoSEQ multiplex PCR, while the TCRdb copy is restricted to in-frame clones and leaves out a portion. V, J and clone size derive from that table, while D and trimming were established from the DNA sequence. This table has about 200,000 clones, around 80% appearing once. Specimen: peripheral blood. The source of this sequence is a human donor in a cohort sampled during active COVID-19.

CDR3 nucleotide sequence: TGCGCCAGCAGCTTGGATAGAGCGAACACTGAAGCTTTCTTT. This codes for CASSLDRANTEAFF. The rearrangement links TRBV5-1 to TRBJ1-1; no firm D call. V lost 0 bases to trimming and J lost 1 base, with 7 bases between them. The V gene's germline CDR1 is SGHRS and CDR2 YFSETQ. This CDR3 region has 14 residues.